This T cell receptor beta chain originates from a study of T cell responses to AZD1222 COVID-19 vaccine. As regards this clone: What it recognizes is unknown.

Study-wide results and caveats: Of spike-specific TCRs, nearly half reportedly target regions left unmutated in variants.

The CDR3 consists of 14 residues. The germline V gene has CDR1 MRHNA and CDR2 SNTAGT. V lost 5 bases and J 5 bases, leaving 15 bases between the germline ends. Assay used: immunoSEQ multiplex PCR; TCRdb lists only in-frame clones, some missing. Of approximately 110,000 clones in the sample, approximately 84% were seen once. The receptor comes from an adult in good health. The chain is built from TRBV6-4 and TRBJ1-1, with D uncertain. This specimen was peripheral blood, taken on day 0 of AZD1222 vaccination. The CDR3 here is CASSRTSALTEAFF. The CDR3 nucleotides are TGTGCCAGCAGTCGGACCTCCGCACTTACTGAAGCTTTCTTT.